A single sample gave rise to the 2 T cell receptor beta chains below, sequenced in a study of blood T cells in healthy people across ages. With a J-beta primer mix and a sample-barcoded 5' primer, a second PCR ran about 7 to 11 cycles. TCRdb reprocessed the 5' RACE reads with MiXCR, giving one entry per CDR3 protein. The sample gives 870,000 or so distinct CDR3 sequences, about 30% of which show up once; 15% to 20% is in the top ten. Material: blood. These receptors originate from a woman older than 75 in good health.

This clonotype was counted a few times. The V and J genes are TRBV3-1 and TRBJ1-3, with D uncertain. Trimming removed 1 base from V and 0 bases from J, with 7 bases in between. CDR1 is LGHDT, CDR2 YNNKEL, per germline (reference sequence). This CDR3 has 15 amino acids. CDR3 sequence: CASSQGRDSGNTIYF. CDR3 DNA: TGTGCCAGCAGCCAAGGAAGGGACTCTGGAAACACCATATATTTT.

V gene TRBV7-6 combines with J gene TRBJ1-1; D uncertain. V was cut by 0 bases and J by 4 bases, with 6 bases left in between. CDR3 length equals 13 residues. Germline assignment: CDR1 SGHVS and CDR2 FNYEAQ. CDR3 nucleotides: TGTGCCAGCAGCTTAGCGAGGGTCACTGAAGCTTTCTTT. Its translation is CASSLARVTEAFF.